Listed here are 20 T cell receptor beta chains from one sample, sequenced in a study of shared clonotypes between healthy human individuals. Repertoires were generated with immunoSEQ multiplex PCR, while TCRdb's copy carries only in-frame clones and drops some. Among under 1 million clones listed, 96% were seen once. Selected positively for CCR7 and CD45RO-negative, naive CD8 cells excluded terminally differentiated effector memory CD45RA+ cells. The sequenced sample was naive CD8+ T cells sorted from blood. The receptors stem from a man between 25 and 39 years old in good health.

The chain links TRBV28 to TRBJ1-5; D call uncertain. Per germline, CDR1 MDHEN and CDR2 SYDVKM. Trimming took 6 bases from V and 4 from J, leaving 13 bases between them. The CDR3 has 14 amino acids. The CDR3 reads CASRFISLNQPQHF. In DNA form, the CDR3 reads TGTGCCAGCAGGTTTATTTCTTTGAATCAGCCCCAGCATTTT.

V is TRBV9 and J is TRBJ2-3; no reliable D call. Looked up from germline, CDR1 is SGDLS and CDR2 is YYNGEE. Between the trimmed V and J ends, which lost 1 base and 0 bases, there was a span of 9 bases. CDR3 length equals 15 residues. CDR3 DNA sequence: TGTGCCAGCAGCGTACGCTCCACTAGCACAGATACGCAGTATTTT. Its protein product is CASSVRSTSTDTQYF.

CDR3 bases: TGTGCCAGCAGCCTGACGGGACTTTTGGCCTACGAGCAGTACTTC. Its protein product is CASSLTGLLAYEQYF. The chain links TRBV7-9 to TRBJ2-7, with D possibly being TRBD2 (6 bases). V dropped 5 bases and J dropped 2 bases, with 16 bases sitting between them. The CDR3 sequence is 15 residues long. CDR1 SEHNR and CDR2 FQNEAQ come from the germline V gene (reference sequence).

The genes are TRBV6-5 and TRBJ2-1; TRBD2 might be the D (6 bases). The CDR3 consists of 13 residues. CDR1 and CDR2 (germline): MNHEY, SVGAGI. The V end lost 0 bases, the J end lost 9 bases, and 9 bases lay between the germline ends. The CDR3 sequence: CASSYSGGTEQFF. The CDR3 DNA follows: TGTGCCAGCAGTTACTCGGGCGGGACTGAGCAGTTCTTC.

V and J are TRBV10-3 and TRBJ2-1; 11 bases align to TRBD2. The germline V gene encodes CDR1 ENHRY and CDR2 SYGVKD. The CDR3 totals 16 residues. J gave up 4 bases and V 9 bases, and 11 bases lay outside the gene matches. The CDR3 sequence: CAISITGTSGYNEQFF. The DNA of the CDR3 is TGTGCCATATCAATTACCGGGACTAGCGGATACAATGAGCAGTTCTTC.

The chain links TRBV12-5 to TRBJ1-2; D gene unclear. The CDR3 contains 16 residues. V was trimmed by 5 bases and J by 4 bases, leaving 20 bases between them. From germline, CDR1 is LGHNT and CDR2 FRNRAP. The CDR3 sequence: CASGADLEYPIYGYTF. CDR3 coding DNA: TGTGCTAGTGGTGCGGACTTGGAGTATCCTATCTATGGCTACACCTTC. Combining the CDR3 with reference TRBV12-5 and TRBJ1-2 gives the whole variable domain DARVTQTPRHKVTEMGQEVTMRCQPILGHNTVFWYRQTMMQGLELLAYFRNRAPLDDSGMPKDRFSAEMPDATLATLKIQPSEPRDSAVYFCASGADLEYPIYGYTFGSGTRLTVV.

This chain links TRBV27 with TRBJ2-1, with no clear D. V was cut by 4 bases and J by 6 bases, with 19 bases left in between. Germline CDR1 and CDR2: MNHEY and SMNVEV (reference sequence). The CDR3 extends over 16 amino acids. The CDR3 is CASSSPLGIVGNEQFF. The CDR3 nucleotides are TGTGCCAGCAGTTCACCCCTCGGTATAGTTGGCAATGAGCAGTTCTTC.

V usage is TRBV10-3 and J usage is TRBJ2-7, with D perhaps assigned TRBD1 or TRBD2 (5 bases each). Looked up from germline, CDR1 is ENHRY and CDR2 is SYGVKD. The CDR3 contains 16 residues. V was pared by 2 bases and J by 3 bases, with 17 bases between. The chain's CDR3 is CAISEPGTYKHYEQYF. The CDR3, as DNA: TGTGCCATCAGTGAGCCAGGGACCTATAAACACTACGAGCAGTACTTC.

V and J are TRBV19 and TRBJ2-1; D is possibly TRBD2 (5 bases). V was clipped by 7 bases and J by 7 bases, with 17 bases between them. Germline CDR1 is LNHDA and CDR2 is SQIVND (reference sequence). The CDR3 contains 14 residues. The CDR3 coding sequence is TGTGCCAGTAAAATATCGGACGGGGAGAATGAGCAGTTCTTC. This sequence encodes CASKISDGENEQFF.

The chain couples TRBV15 to TRBJ2-7, with D maybe TRBD1 (6 bases). From germline, CDR1 is LNHNV and CDR2 YYDKDF (reference sequence). The CDR3 loop spans 12 amino acids. V was pared by 5 bases and J by 2 bases, with 7 bases between. CDR3 loop: CATSPGAYEQYF. DNA for the CDR3: TGTGCCACCAGCCCAGGGGCCTACGAGCAGTACTTC. Complete variable domain (other parts from reference TRBV15 and TRBJ2-7): DAMVIQNPRYQVTQFGKPVTLSCSQTLNHNVMYWYQQKSSQAPKLLFHYYDKDFNNEADTPDNFQSRRPNTSFCFLDIRSPGLGDTAMYLCATSPGAYEQYFGPGTRLTVT.

To note about this clone: This specimen includes other DNA sequences encoding the same CDR3. The rearrangement joins TRBV9 to TRBJ2-5, with 8 bases matching TRBD2. This CDR3 is built from 13 residues. V lost 2 bases and J lost 5; bases outside the gene matches: 2. From germline, CDR1 is SGDLS and CDR2 YYNGEE. The CDR3 is CASSVGGGETQYF. CDR3 bases: TGTGCCAGCAGCGTTGGCGGGGGGGAGACCCAGTACTTC.

This clone was recorded only once. CDR3 sequence reads: CASSLRLAGGKYF. CDR3 DNA sequence: TGTGCCAGCAGCTTACGGCTAGCGGGAGGGAAGTACTTC. V usage is TRBV13 and J usage is TRBJ2-4; 12 bases align to TRBD2. This CDR3 is built from 13 residues. Germline trimming cut 2 bases from V and 14 bases from J; bases unmatched to any gene: 4. Germline values: CDR1 PRHDT, CDR2 FYEKMQ (reference sequence).

The chain recombines TRBV7-9 with TRBJ1-2; D is possibly TRBD1 (6 bases). V was shortened by 3 bases and J by 1 base, with 15 bases between the two germline ends. CDR1 is SEHNR, CDR2 FQNEAQ, per germline (reference sequence). The CDR3 has 16 residues. Written as DNA, the CDR3 is TGTGCCAGCAGCTTTCCCCTAGCACAGGGTAACTATGGCTACACCTTC. Protein: CASSFPLAQGNYGYTF. Combining the CDR3 with reference TRBV7-9 and TRBJ1-2 gives the whole variable domain DTGVSQNPRHKITKRGQNVTFRCDPISEHNRLYWYRQTLGQGPEFLTYFQNEAQLEKSRLLSDRFSAERPKGSFSTLEIQRTEQGDSAMYLCASSFPLAQGNYGYTFGSGTRLTVV.

The chain is built from TRBV25-1 and TRBJ2-7; 7 nucleotides agree with TRBD1. CDR1 is MGHDK, CDR2 SYGVNS, per germline. The CDR3 spans 15 residues. V was pared by 6 bases and J by 4 bases, with 12 bases of the junction left unmatched. The CDR3 sequence is CASRREDRVPYEQYF. Written as DNA, the CDR3 is TGTGCCAGCAGGAGGGAAGACAGGGTACCGTACGAGCAGTACTTC.

The chain combines TRBV2 with TRBJ1-2; tentative D call: TRBD1 (6 bases). The V gene lost 8 bases and the J gene lost 8 bases, with 15 bases spanning the gap. From germline, CDR1 is SNHLY and CDR2 FYNNEI. The CDR3 has 12 residues. In DNA, the CDR3 is TGTGCCAGCCCGCAGGGGCGAGGAGGCTACACCTTC. This translates into CASPQGRGGYTF.

This clone appeared once. The rearrangement links TRBV28 to TRBJ2-7; 7 nucleotides line up with TRBD2. Germline V CDR1 and CDR2: MDHEN, SYDVKM. The junction had 4 bases not matched to a gene; V was cut back by 11 bases and J by 0 bases. This CDR3 spans 12 amino acids. The CDR3 is CAAGGNSYEQYF. In DNA form, the CDR3 reads TGTGCCGCCGGGGGGAACTCCTACGAGCAGTACTTC.

The J gene is TRBJ1-4, the V gene TRBV15; D ambiguous. Germline lookup yields CDR1 LNHNV and CDR2 YYDKDF (reference sequence). Trimming left V 5 bases short and J 4 bases short, with 17 bases between. CDR3 size: 16 residues. The CDR3 spells CATSLGRGGYNEKLFF. CDR3 nucleotides: TGTGCCACCAGCCTCGGCCGGGGAGGGTATAATGAAAAACTGTTTTTT.

The V call is TRBV29-1, the J call TRBJ2-3, with 8 nucleotides matching TRBD2. V dropped 7 bases and J dropped 5; count of bases not matched to a gene: 14. The V gene's germline CDR1 is SQVTM and CDR2 ANQGSEA. The CDR3 totals 15 residues. The chain's CDR3 is CSAEGWREVVDTQYF. CDR3 nucleotide sequence: TGCAGCGCCGAGGGTTGGCGGGAGGTGGTAGATACGCAGTATTTT.

This rearrangement joins TRBV7-6 to TRBJ2-1; D is perhaps TRBD2 (5 bases). V lost 4 bases and J 7 bases, leaving 14 bases between the germline ends. CDR1 is SGHVS and CDR2 is FNYEAQ in the germline V gene. The CDR3 contains 14 residues. The chain's CDR3 is CASSSADQPNEQFF. CDR3 nucleotide sequence: TGTGCCAGCAGCTCAGCGGATCAACCGAATGAGCAGTTCTTC.

The chain carries TRBV29-1 and TRBJ2-7; D gene unclear. This CDR3 region has 12 residues. Germline values: CDR1 SQVTM, CDR2 ANQGSEA. Trimming took off 5 bases at V and 3 bases at J, with 11 bases between the two ends. In DNA form, the CDR3 reads TGCAGCGTTTGTGGGATTGGCTACGAGCAGTACTTC. It encodes CSVCGIGYEQYF.